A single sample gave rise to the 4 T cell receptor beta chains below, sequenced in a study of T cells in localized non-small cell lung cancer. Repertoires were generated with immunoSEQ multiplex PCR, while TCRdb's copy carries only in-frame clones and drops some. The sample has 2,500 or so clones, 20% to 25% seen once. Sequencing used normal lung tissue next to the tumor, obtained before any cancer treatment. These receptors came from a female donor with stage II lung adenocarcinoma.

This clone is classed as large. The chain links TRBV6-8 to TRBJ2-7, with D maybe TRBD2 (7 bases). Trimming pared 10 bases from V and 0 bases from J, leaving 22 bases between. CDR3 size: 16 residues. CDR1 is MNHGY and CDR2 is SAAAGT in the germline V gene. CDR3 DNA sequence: TGTGCCATCTTGGGGGAACGGGGGGCGGCCTCCTACGAGCAGTACTTC. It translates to CAILGERGAASYEQYF.

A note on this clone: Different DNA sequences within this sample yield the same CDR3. CDR3 amino acids: CASSTTSGGLKETQYF. For the CDR3, the DNA is TGCGCCAGCAGCACGACTAGCGGGGGACTTAAAGAGACCCAGTACTTC. The chain is built from TRBV5-1 and TRBJ2-5; 12 positions match TRBD2. Unmatched junction bases numbered 7, after V lost 4 bases and J lost 3 bases. Germline V CDR1 and CDR2: SGHRS, YFSETQ. The CDR3 runs 16 residues.

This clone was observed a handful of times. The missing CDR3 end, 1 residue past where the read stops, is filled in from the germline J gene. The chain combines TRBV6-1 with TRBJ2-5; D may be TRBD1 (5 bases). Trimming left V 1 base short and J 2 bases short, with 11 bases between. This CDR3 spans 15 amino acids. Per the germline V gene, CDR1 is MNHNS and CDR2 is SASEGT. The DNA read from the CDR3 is TGTGCCAGCAGTGAAGATGGGGCTCTACAAGAGACCCAGTAC. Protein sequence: CASSEDGALQETQY. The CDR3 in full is CASSEDGALQETQYF.

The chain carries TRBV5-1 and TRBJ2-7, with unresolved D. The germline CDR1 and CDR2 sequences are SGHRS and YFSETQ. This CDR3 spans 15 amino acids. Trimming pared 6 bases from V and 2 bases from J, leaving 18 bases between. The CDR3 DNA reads TGCGCCAGCAACGTGGGGTACGGATCAACCTACGAGCAGTACTTC. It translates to CASNVGYGSTYEQYF.